These 31 T cell receptor beta chains came from one sample sequenced in a study of neoadjuvant anti-PD-1 for oral cavity cancer. Data came from immunoSEQ multiplex PCR; TCRdb stores just in-frame clones and leaves some out. The table lists about 14,000 clones, about 76% of them singletons. Time point here: after neoadjuvant nivolumab, at surgical resection. Here the sequenced sample was PBMCs, taken after nivolumab (anti-PD-1) treatment. The receptors originated from a person aged 35 to 85 with oral cavity squamous cell carcinoma.

The chain links TRBV6-6 to TRBJ2-5, with a weak D call TRBD1 (5 bases). Per the germline V gene, CDR1 is MNHNY and CDR2 is SVGAGI (reference sequence). CDR3 length equals 15 residues. V was pared by 6 bases and J by 1 base, with 15 bases between. The CDR3 spells CASSIYWGSQETQYF. The CDR3 DNA reads as TGTGCCAGCAGCATCTACTGGGGCAGCCAAGAGACCCAGTACTTC.

This clone was found a few times. The rearrangement links TRBV6-6 to TRBJ1-2, with D uncertain. Between the trimmed V and J ends, which lost 2 bases and 3 bases, there was a span of 13 bases. Germline V gene lookup returns CDR1 MNHNY and CDR2 SVGAGI (reference sequence). CDR3 length: 15 residues. The CDR3 nucleotides read TGTGCCAGCAGTTACGTCGCCGCGACTTACTATGGCTACACCTTC. Protein: CASSYVAATYYGYTF.

This clone was counted between two and nine times. CDR3 sequence (DNA): TGTGCCTGGAGCGGGGGGAGGAATCAGCCCCAGCATTTT. It is translated as CAWSGGRNQPQHF. The V and J genes are TRBV30 and TRBJ1-5, with D perhaps TRBD1 (5 bases). Germline values: CDR1 GTSNPN, CDR2 SVGIG (reference sequence). This CDR3 is 13 amino acids long. Trimming cost V 3 bases and J 4 bases, with 10 bases left between them.

The V gene is TRBV7-2, the J gene TRBJ1-2; D not certain. Trimming removed 3 bases at V and 4 bases at J, with 12 bases between. CDR1 is SGHTA, CDR2 FQGNSA, per germline. The CDR3 consists of 14 residues. The CDR3 loop reads CASSFGPAIYGYTF. The CDR3 nucleotides read TGTGCCAGCAGCTTTGGGCCGGCCATCTATGGCTACACCTTC.

The chain couples TRBV9 to TRBJ1-5; D unresolved. The CDR3 loop spans 14 amino acids. Trimming stripped 4 bases from V and 7 bases from J, with 15 bases between. Germline loops: CDR1 SGDLS, CDR2 YYNGEE. DNA for the CDR3: TGTGCCAGCAGCCCCAATGGAGAAGGGCAGCCCCAGCATTTT. It specifies CASSPNGEGQPQHF. Complete variable domain (other parts from reference TRBV9 and TRBJ1-5): DSGVTQTPKHLITATGQRVTLRCSPRSGDLSVYWYQQSLDQGLQFLIQYYNGEERAKGNILERFSAQQFPDLHSELNLSSLELGDSALYFCASSPNGEGQPQHFGDGTRLSIL.

This clone appeared a single time. V is TRBV2 and J is TRBJ2-3; D is undetermined. Germline V gene lookup returns CDR1 SNHLY and CDR2 FYNNEI. This CDR3 region has 14 residues. V lost 4 bases and J lost 2, with 10 bases in between. The CDR3 reads CASSVDSYTDTQYF. CDR3 DNA: TGTGCCAGCAGTGTCGATTCGTACACAGATACGCAGTATTTT.

J is TRBJ2-1 and V is TRBV7-8, with 7 bases that match TRBD2. The CDR3 is made up of 15 amino acids. V lost 5 bases and J lost 10; bases outside the gene matches: 14. CDR1 SGHVS and CDR2 FQNEAQ come from the germline V gene. In nucleotides, the CDR3 is TGTGCCAGCAGCCCCTGGGAGGGGCCGGGTGTGGAGCAGTTCTTC. This encodes CASSPWEGPGVEQFF. Based on the CDR3 plus reference TRBV7-8 and TRBJ2-1, the full variable domain is GAGVSQSPRYKVAKRGQDVALRCDPISGHVSLFWYQQALGQGPEFLTYFQNEAQLDKSGLPSDRFFAERPEGSVSTLKIQRTQQEDSAVYLCASSPWEGPGVEQFFGPGTRLTVL.

The rearrangement links TRBV6-1 to TRBJ2-1; possible D gene TRBD2, 6 bases. The CDR3 is 13 amino acids. Trimming removed 7 bases from V and 7 bases from J, with 14 bases in between. Looked up from germline, CDR1 is MNHNS and CDR2 is SASEGT. The CDR3 here is CASKGGGWNEQFF. The CDR3 DNA reads as TGTGCCAGCAAAGGTGGGGGGTGGAATGAGCAGTTCTTC.

The rearrangement uses TRBV5-5 and TRBJ2-1; no clear D gene. Germline V gene data show CDR1 as SGHKS and CDR2 as YYEKEE (reference sequence). Trimming took 0 bases from V and 0 from J, leaving 7 bases between them. The CDR3 contains 15 residues. CDR3 DNA sequence: TGTGCCAGCAGCTTGGAACAGAGCTCCTACAATGAGCAGTTCTTC. This translates into CASSLEQSSYNEQFF. The whole variable domain, remainder taken from reference TRBV5-5 and TRBJ2-1, is DAGVTQSPTHLIKTRGQQVTLRCSPISGHKSVSWYQQVLGQGPQFIFQYYEKEERGRGNFPDRFSARQFPNYSSELNVNALLLGDSALYLCASSLEQSSYNEQFFGPGTRLTVL.

The chain joins TRBV2 to TRBJ2-1; D perhaps matches TRBD2 (5 bases). The CDR3 loop spans 12 amino acids. Germline-derived CDR1 and CDR2 are SNHLY and FYNNEI. The V end was cut by 2 bases, the J end by 10 bases, with 9 bases between. The DNA for the CDR3 is TGTGCCAGCAGTGAACGCGGGCTAGAGCAGTTCTTC. Its protein product is CASSERGLEQFF.

DNA of the CDR3: TGTGCCAGCAGTTACCTTAGCGTCAGTACCGGGGAGCTGTTTTTT. It codes for CASSYLSVSTGELFF. The gene calls are TRBV6-5 and TRBJ2-2; D is possibly TRBD2 (5 bases). Trimming removed 2 bases from V and 5 bases from J, with 12 bases in between. The CDR3 sequence is 15 residues long. Germline CDR1 reads MNHEY; CDR2 reads SVGAGI.

The V gene is TRBV6-5, the J gene TRBJ1-5, with a weak D call TRBD1 (6 bases). Per germline, CDR1 MNHEY and CDR2 SVGAGI. V shed 4 bases and J shed 6 bases, with 19 bases lying between them. This CDR3 is 16 amino acids long. The CDR3 loop reads CASSSRGGLFSQPQHF. CDR3 nucleotide sequence: TGTGCCAGCAGTTCCCGAGGGGGGCTCTTTAGTCAGCCCCAGCATTTT.

The rearrangement uses TRBV30 and TRBJ1-5; tentative D call: TRBD1 (5 bases). The CDR3 is 13 amino acids. V was clipped by 2 bases and J by 6 bases, with 11 bases between them. Germline loops: CDR1 GTSNPN, CDR2 SVGIG (reference sequence). The CDR3, as DNA: TGTGCCTGGAGTAGTCAGGGAAGTCAGCCCCAGCATTTT. This translates into CAWSSQGSQPQHF.

This clone has only one observation. V usage is TRBV27 and J usage is TRBJ1-2; TRBD1 might be the D (6 bases). Germline V gene data show CDR1 as MNHEY and CDR2 as SMNVEV (reference sequence). This CDR3 is 12 amino acids long. Deletions cut 5 bases from V and 2 bases from J, with 6 bases between. This CDR3 reads CASSTGNYGYTF. CDR3 DNA: TGTGCCAGCAGTACAGGGAACTATGGCTACACCTTC.

The chain employs TRBV6-6 and TRBJ1-1, with TRBD1 identical over 9 bases. Germline CDR1 is MNHNY and CDR2 is SVGAGI (reference sequence). V lost 6 bases and J lost 4; bases outside the gene matches: 9. This CDR3 has 15 residues. The DNA of the CDR3 is TGTGCCAGCAGATCCACAGGGGGCGGCGGCACTGAAGCTTTCTTT. Translating gives CASRSTGGGGTEAFF.

The chain has TRBV7-9 and TRBJ2-7; no reliable D call. Trimming took 0 bases from V and 7 from J, leaving 4 bases between them. The CDR3 runs to 11 residues. Germline-derived CDR1 and CDR2 are SEHNR and FQNEAQ (reference sequence). CDR3 loop: CASSLAEEQYF. For the CDR3, the DNA is TGTGCCAGCAGCTTAGCGGAGGAGCAGTACTTC.

The rearrangement links TRBV29-1 to TRBJ2-1, with unresolved D. Trimming left V 4 bases short and J 0 bases short, with 10 bases between. CDR3 length: 14 residues. The germline CDR1 and CDR2 sequences are SQVTM and ANQGSEA. In DNA, the CDR3 is TGCAGCGTTGGAACCCAGAGCTCCTACAATGAGCAGTTCTTC. Residues: CSVGTQSSYNEQFF.

This clone was seen once. V and J are TRBV7-8 and TRBJ2-6; 10 bases are a match to TRBD1. Germline V gene sequence: CDR1 SGHVS, CDR2 FQNEAQ. Trimming took 4 bases from V and 3 from J; bases not matched to a gene: 6. The CDR3 totals 17 residues. In nucleotides, the CDR3 is TGTGCCAGCAGCTCCGGGACAGGGGCTGTTGGGGCCAACGTCCTGACTTTC. It is translated as CASSSGTGAVGANVLTF.

This sequence joins TRBV6-6 and TRBJ1-5; D is ambiguous. The CDR3 sequence is 15 residues long. Looked up from germline, CDR1 is MNHNY and CDR2 is SVGAGI (reference sequence). Trimming took off 3 bases at V and 0 bases at J, with 9 bases between the two ends. The CDR3 is CASSYTEYSNQPQHF. CDR3 nucleotides: TGTGCCAGCAGTTATACCGAATATAGCAATCAGCCCCAGCATTTT.

This clone came up a few times. The chain employs TRBV30 and TRBJ2-2; D remains ambiguous. Germline assignment: CDR1 GTSNPN and CDR2 SVGIG (reference sequence). The CDR3 loop spans 12 amino acids. V lost 3 bases, J lost 4 bases, and 6 bases lay in between. The CDR3 DNA reads as TGTGCCTGGAGCTTCTTCACCGGGGAGCTGTTTTTT. Translation gives CAWSFFTGELFF. The full variable domain, with the rest looked up from reference TRBV30 and TRBJ2-2, is SQTIHQWPATLVQPVGSPLSLECTVEGTSNPNLYWYRQAAGRGLQLLFYSVGIGQISSEVPQNLSASRPQDRQFILSSKKLLLSDSGFYLCAWSFFTGELFFGEGSRLTVL.

This clone counts as medium-sized (0.01 to 0.1%). This chain connects TRBV5-8 to TRBJ1-1; 9 bases are shared with TRBD1. V lost 1 base to trimming and J lost 4 bases; unmatched junction nucleotides: 5. Germline V gives CDR1 SGHTS, CDR2 YDEGEE. CDR3 length: 15 residues. The CDR3 bases are TGTGCCAGCAGCTTGTTAGGACAGGGGACCACTGAAGCTTTCTTT. It codes for CASSLLGQGTTEAFF.

This sequence joins TRBV6-1 and TRBJ1-2; D may be TRBD1 (5 bases). V lost 1 base and J lost 2, with 11 bases in between. CDR1 and CDR2 from the germline V gene are MNHNS and SASEGT. This CDR3 is built from 15 residues. CDR3 residues: CASSEVGGSNYGYTF. CDR3 coding DNA: TGTGCCAGCAGTGAAGTCGGGGGATCGAACTATGGCTACACCTTC.

V usage is TRBV5-1 and J usage is TRBJ2-1; D gene uncertain. In germline, CDR1 is SGHRS, CDR2 YFSETQ. The CDR3 is made up of 15 amino acids. With 1 base removed from V and 0 bases from J, the gap between germline ends came to 8 bases. The CDR3 region is CASSLSMSSYNEQFF. CDR3 DNA: TGCGCCAGCAGCTTGTCCATGAGCTCCTACAATGAGCAGTTCTTC. Full variable domain (outside the CDR3, taken from reference TRBV5-1 and TRBJ2-1): KAGVTQTPRYLIKTRGQQVTLSCSPISGHRSVSWYQQTPGQGLQFLFEYFSETQRNKGNFPGRFSGRQFSNSRSEMNVSTLELGDSALYLCASSLSMSSYNEQFFGPGTRLTVL.

This clone showed up just a few times. CDR3 sequence: CASSAGTANTEAFF. Here the CDR3 DNA reads TGCGCCAGCAGCGCCGGGACAGCGAACACTGAAGCTTTCTTT. The chain uses TRBV10-1 and TRBJ1-1; 7 nucleotides line up with TRBD1. From germline, CDR1 is WNHNN and CDR2 SYGVQD (reference sequence). The CDR3 is 14 residues long. V was pared by 6 bases and J by 1 base, with 5 bases of the junction left unmatched.

The chain employs TRBV6-5 and TRBJ2-7; TRBD1 aligns across 9 bases. The CDR3 loop spans 13 amino acids. Germline CDR1 MNHEY, CDR2 SVGAGI. V lost 11 bases and J lost 3; bases outside the gene matches: 8. The CDR3, as DNA: TGTGCCTCCGGGGGACAGGGAAGCTACGAGCAGTACTTC. This sequence encodes CASGGQGSYEQYF.

This chain connects TRBV15 to TRBJ2-5; the D gene is possibly TRBD2 (5 bases). V was cut by 6 bases and J by 5 bases, with 10 bases left in between. This CDR3 is 12 amino acids long. Germline V CDR1 and CDR2: LNHNV, YYDKDF (reference sequence). The CDR3 here is CATRRAGETQYF. CDR3 in DNA: TGTGCCACCAGGAGGGCTGGGGAGACCCAGTACTTC. Supplemented by reference TRBV15 and TRBJ2-5, the full variable domain reads DAMVIQNPRYQVTQFGKPVTLSCSQTLNHNVMYWYQQKSSQAPKLLFHYYDKDFNNEADTPDNFQSRRPNTSFCFLDIRSPGLGDTAMYLCATRRAGETQYFGPGTRLLVL.

The gene calls are TRBV19 and TRBJ2-7; 8 positions agree with TRBD1. CDR1 is LNHDA and CDR2 is SQIVND in the germline V gene (reference sequence). The trim removed 4 bases at V and 6 bases at J, leaving 8 bases unmatched. There are 14 residues in the CDR3. The CDR3 DNA is TGTGCCAGTAGTAGGACAGGGTATGAGTTCGAGCAGTACTTC. Protein sequence: CASSRTGYEFEQYF.

This clone came up a few times. This chain uses TRBV27 with TRBJ1-1; D is perhaps TRBD1 (5 bases). V was pared by 6 bases and J by 0 bases, with 17 bases between. The V gene's germline CDR1 is MNHEY and CDR2 SMNVEV (reference sequence). The CDR3 consists of 16 residues. CDR3 in DNA: TGTGCCAGCAGCCTGGGGGTCTCTGGATTGAACACTGAAGCTTTCTTT. The encoded protein is CASSLGVSGLNTEAFF.

This chain uses TRBV2 with TRBJ2-1; 15 nucleotides agree with TRBD2. Per the germline V gene, CDR1 is SNHLY and CDR2 is FYNNEI. This CDR3 spans 15 amino acids. Trimming removed 6 bases from V and 8 bases from J; junction bases left unmatched: 5. This CDR3 reads CASSGLAGGSYEQFF. In DNA, the CDR3 is TGTGCCAGCAGCGGACTAGCGGGAGGGTCGTATGAGCAGTTCTTC.

The V call is TRBV7-2, the J call TRBJ2-1; the match to TRBD2 covers 15 bases. Germline V gene data show CDR1 as SGHTA and CDR2 as FQGNSA. The V and J ends lost 0 bases and 7 bases, in that order; junction bases with no gene match: 1. The CDR3 sequence is 16 residues long. The CDR3 spells CASSLAGTSGRNEQFF. CDR3 DNA sequence: TGTGCCAGCAGCTTAGCAGGGACTAGCGGGAGGAATGAGCAGTTCTTC.

This chain links TRBV10-3 with TRBJ2-3; D is unclear. Deletions cut 0 bases from V and 2 bases from J, with 6 bases between. This CDR3 comprises 14 residues. Per the germline V gene, CDR1 is ENHRY and CDR2 is SYGVKD. CDR3 DNA: TGTGCCATCAGTGAGTCGATATCCACAGATACGCAGTATTTT. Residues: CAISESISTDTQYF.